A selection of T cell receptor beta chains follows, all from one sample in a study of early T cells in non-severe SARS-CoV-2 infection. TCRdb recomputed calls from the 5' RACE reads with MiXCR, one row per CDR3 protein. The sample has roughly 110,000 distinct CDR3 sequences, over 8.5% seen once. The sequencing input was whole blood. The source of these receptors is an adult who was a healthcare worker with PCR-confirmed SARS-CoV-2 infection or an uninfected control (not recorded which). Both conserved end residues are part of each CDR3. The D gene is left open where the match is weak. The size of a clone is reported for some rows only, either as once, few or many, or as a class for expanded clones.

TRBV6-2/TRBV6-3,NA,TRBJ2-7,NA,TGTGCCAGCAGACTGACTGGGGCCTCCTACGAGCAGTACTTC,CASRLTGASYEQYF
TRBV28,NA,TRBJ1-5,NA,TGTGCCAGCAGTTTTGGCCCACAGGTTATAGAAATTCAGCCCCAGCATTTT,CASSFGPQVIEIQPQHF
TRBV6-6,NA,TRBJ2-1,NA,TGTGCCAGCAGCCCCTCCGGCGCGCAGTTCTTC,CASSPSGAQFF
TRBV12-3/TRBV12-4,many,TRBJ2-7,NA,TGTGCCAGCAGTAAAGGATACGAGCAGTACTTC,CASSKGYEQYF
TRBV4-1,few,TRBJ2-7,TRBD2,TGCGCCAGCAGCCAAGAGGAATTTCCGCCGGCTAGCGGGATGGGGGAGCAGTACTTC,CASSQEEFPPASGMGEQYF
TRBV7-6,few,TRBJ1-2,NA,TGTGCCAGCAGCTTAGAGGGGTCCGAAGACTACACCTTC,CASSLEGSEDYTF
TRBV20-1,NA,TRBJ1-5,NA,TGCAGTGCTCGGGACACCAATCAGCCCCAGCATTTT,CSARDTNQPQHF
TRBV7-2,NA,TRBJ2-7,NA,TGTGCCAGCAGCTTTCCCCACTACGAGCAGTACTTC,CASSFPHYEQYF
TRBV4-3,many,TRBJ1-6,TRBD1,TGCGCCAGCAGCCGGAAGACAGGGGCGCGGAATTCACCCCTCCACTTT,CASSRKTGARNSPLHF
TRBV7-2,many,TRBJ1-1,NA,TGTGCCAGCAGCTCTCGGGCTCCTACTGAAGCTTTCTTT,CASSSRAPTEAFF
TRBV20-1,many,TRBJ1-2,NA,TGCAGTGCTAGAGACAGCCACTATGGCTACACCTTC,CSARDSHYGYTF
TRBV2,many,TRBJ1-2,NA,TGTGCCAGCAGCGTCACGGGGCTCGGAGGCATCTATGGCTACACCTTC,CASSVTGLGGIYGYTF
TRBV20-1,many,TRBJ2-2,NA,TGCAGTGCTAGAGGGGTTGCCGGGGAGCTGTTTTTT,CSARGVAGELFF
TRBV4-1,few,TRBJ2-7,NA,TGCGCCAGCAGCCACGCTACACTCTACGAGCAGTACTTC,CASSHATLYEQYF
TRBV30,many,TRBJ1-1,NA,TGTGCCTGGAGGAGGAAAAGTGTCACTGAAGCTTTCTTT,CAWRRKSVTEAFF
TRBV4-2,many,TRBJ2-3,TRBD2,TGTGCCAGCAGCCAAGAGGCGGGAGGGGGCACAGATACGCAGTATTTT,CASSQEAGGGTDTQYF
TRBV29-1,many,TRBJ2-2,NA,TGCAGCGTAAAAACCGGGACTGGGAACACCGGGGAGCTGTTTTTT,CSVKTGTGNTGELFF
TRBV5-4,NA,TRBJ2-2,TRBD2,TGTGCCAGCAGCTTGGATCCAGCGGGAGGAAACGGGGAGCTGTATTTT,CASSLDPAGGNGELYF
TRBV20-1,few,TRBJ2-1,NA,TGCAGTGCTAGAATGGTTAACGGGAGCTCCTACAATGAGCAGTTCTTC,CSARMVNGSSYNEQFF
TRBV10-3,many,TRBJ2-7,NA,TGTGCCATCAGTACCGTAGGAGGCTCCTACGAGCAGTACTTC,CAISTVGGSYEQYF
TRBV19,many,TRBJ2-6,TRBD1,TGTGCCAGTAATCCGGGACAGACTGTCGCTGGGGCCAACGTCCTGACTTTC,CASNPGQTVAGANVLTF
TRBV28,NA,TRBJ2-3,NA,TGTGCCAGCAGTTCCCGGACTATTTTTACAGATACGCAGTATTTT,CASSSRTIFTDTQYF